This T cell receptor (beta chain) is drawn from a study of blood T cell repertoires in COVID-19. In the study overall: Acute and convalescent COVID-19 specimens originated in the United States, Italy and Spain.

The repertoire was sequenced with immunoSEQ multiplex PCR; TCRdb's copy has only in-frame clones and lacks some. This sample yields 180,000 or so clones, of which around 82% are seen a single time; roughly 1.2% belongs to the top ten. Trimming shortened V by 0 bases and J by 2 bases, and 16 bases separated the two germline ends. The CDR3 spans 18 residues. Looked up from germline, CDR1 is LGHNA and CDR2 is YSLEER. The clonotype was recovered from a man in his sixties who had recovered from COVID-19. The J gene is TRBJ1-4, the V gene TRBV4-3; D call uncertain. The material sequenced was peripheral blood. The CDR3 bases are TGCGCCAGCAGCCAAGAAGCCGTCCCAGCAGCGACTAATGAAAAACTGTTTTTT. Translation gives CASSQEAVPAATNEKLFF.